This TCR beta chain was captured in a study of T-cell reconstitution after alpha-beta-depleted transplantation in children. Points from the study as a whole: Reportedly, roughly two months post-transplant, alpha-beta T cells arose from several hundred expanded graft clones. Once a year had passed after transplant, T-cell counts and diversity came mostly from newly produced T cells. Surviving recipient cells, namely T cells and thymic progenitors, were the source of high day-60 TCRbeta diversity in some patients.

Worth noting for this clonotype: Its target is not known.

Researchers prepared the TCRbeta library using unique molecular identifiers, the study reports. From the PCR reads, TCRdb called clonotypes with MiXCR, one entry per CDR3 protein. The table shows 440,000 or so distinct CDR3 sequences, with 43% occurring only once. Material: PBMCs, obtained before TCRalphabeta/CD19-depleted stem cell transplant. The TCR originated in a girl under 10 years old with aplastic anemia, due to receive a stem cell transplant.

CDR3 sequence reads: CASSLRDRNEQFF. CDR3 sequence (DNA): TGTGCCAGCAGTTTAAGGGACCGGAATGAGCAGTTCTTC. The rearrangement joins TRBV12-3 or TRBV12-4 to TRBJ2-1; D tentatively fits TRBD1 or TRBD2 (5 bases each). V gave up 2 bases and J gave up 7 bases, with 9 bases separating them. CDR3 length: 13 amino acids.